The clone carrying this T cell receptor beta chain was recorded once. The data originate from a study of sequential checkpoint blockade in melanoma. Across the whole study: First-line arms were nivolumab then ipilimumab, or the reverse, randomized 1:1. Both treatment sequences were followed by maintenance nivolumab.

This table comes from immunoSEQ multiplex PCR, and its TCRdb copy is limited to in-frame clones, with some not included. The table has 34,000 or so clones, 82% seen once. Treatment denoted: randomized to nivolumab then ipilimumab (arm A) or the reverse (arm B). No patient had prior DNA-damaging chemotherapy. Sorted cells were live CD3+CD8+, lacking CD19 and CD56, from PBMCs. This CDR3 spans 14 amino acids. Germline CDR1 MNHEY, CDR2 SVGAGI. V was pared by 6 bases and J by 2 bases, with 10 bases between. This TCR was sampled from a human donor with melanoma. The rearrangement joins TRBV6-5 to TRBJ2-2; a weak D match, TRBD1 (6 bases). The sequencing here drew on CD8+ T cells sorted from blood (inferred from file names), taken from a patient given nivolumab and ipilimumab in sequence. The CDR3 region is CASRPGHNTGELFF. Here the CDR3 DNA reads TGTGCCAGCAGACCGGGACACAACACCGGGGAGCTGTTTTTT.